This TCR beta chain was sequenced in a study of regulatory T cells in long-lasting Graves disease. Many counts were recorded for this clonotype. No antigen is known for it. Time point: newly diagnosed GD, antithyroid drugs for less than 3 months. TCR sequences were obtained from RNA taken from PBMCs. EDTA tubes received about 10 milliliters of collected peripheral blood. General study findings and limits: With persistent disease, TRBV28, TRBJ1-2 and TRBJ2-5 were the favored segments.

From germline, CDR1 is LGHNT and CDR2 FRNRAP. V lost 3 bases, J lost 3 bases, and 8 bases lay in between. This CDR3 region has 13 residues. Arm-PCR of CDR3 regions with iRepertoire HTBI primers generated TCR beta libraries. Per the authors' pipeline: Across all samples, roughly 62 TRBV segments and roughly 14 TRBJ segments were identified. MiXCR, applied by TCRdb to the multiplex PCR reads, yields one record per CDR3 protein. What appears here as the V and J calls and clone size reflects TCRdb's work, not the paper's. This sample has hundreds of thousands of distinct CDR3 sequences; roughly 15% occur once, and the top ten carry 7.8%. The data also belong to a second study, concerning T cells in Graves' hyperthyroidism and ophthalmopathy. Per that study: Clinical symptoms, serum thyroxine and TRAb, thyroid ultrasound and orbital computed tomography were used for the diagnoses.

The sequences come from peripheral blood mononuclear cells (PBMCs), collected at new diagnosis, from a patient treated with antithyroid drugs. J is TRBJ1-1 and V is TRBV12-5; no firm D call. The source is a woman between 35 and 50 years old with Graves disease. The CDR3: CASGFSDDTEAFF. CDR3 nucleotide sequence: TGTGCTAGTGGTTTCTCGGATGACACTGAAGCTTTCTTT. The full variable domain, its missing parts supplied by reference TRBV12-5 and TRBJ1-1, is DARVTQTPRHKVTEMGQEVTMRCQPILGHNTVFWYRQTMMQGLELLAYFRNRAPLDDSGMPKDRFSAEMPDATLATLKIQPSEPRDSAVYFCASGFSDDTEAFFGQGTRLTVV.